Presented here are 10 T cell receptor beta chains from one specimen sequenced in a study of PD-1 blockade in classical Hodgkin lymphoma. The repertoire was sequenced with immunoSEQ multiplex PCR; TCRdb's copy has only in-frame clones and lacks some. This sample has approximately 22,000 clones, with under 85% found just once. Time point defined: cycle 4 day 1 (C4D1), after more than 5 weeks of nivolumab. Each and every patient relapsed after autologous stem cell transplantation, and patients got differing brentuximab vedotin exposure. Sequenced material: peripheral blood mononuclear cells (PBMCs), taken before the fourth cycle of nivolumab. All receptors derive from a human donor with classical Hodgkin lymphoma.

The CDR3 sequence: CASSPGRDSYNEQFF. In DNA form, the CDR3 reads TGTGCCAGCAGCCCCGGTCGGGACTCCTACAATGAGCAGTTCTTC. This chain joins TRBV4-2 and TRBJ2-1, with a weak D call TRBD2 (5 bases). The V end was cut by 4 bases, the J end by 0 bases, with 10 bases between. The germline V gene encodes CDR1 LGHNA and CDR2 YNFKEQ. CDR3 length: 15 residues.

This clone was detected once. V gene TRBV2 combines with J gene TRBJ2-7; TRBD1 matches at 10 bases. V shed 6 bases, J shed 2 bases, and the junction held 4 bases outside the gene matches. This CDR3 region has 14 residues. Germline loops: CDR1 SNHLY, CDR2 FYNNEI. This chain's CDR3 is CASRGTGAAYEQYF. Here the CDR3 DNA reads TGTGCCAGCAGGGGGACAGGGGCAGCCTACGAGCAGTACTTC.

This clone was found a few times. The chain joins TRBV28 to TRBJ1-5, with 11 bases fitting TRBD1. Germline V CDR1 and CDR2: MDHEN, SYDVKM. CDR3 size: 15 residues. With 5 bases clipped from V and 7 bases from J, the junction kept 7 bases outside the gene matches. This CDR3 reads CASSTGTGGWQPQHF. For the CDR3, the DNA is TGTGCCAGCAGTACCGGGACAGGGGGTTGGCAGCCCCAGCATTTT.

The chain is built from TRBV28 and TRBJ2-3, with 7 bases matching TRBD1. The length of the CDR3 is 16 residues. Germline V gene data show CDR1 as MDHEN and CDR2 as SYDVKM. The V and J ends lost 6 bases and 3 bases, in that order; junction bases with no gene match: 12. CDR3 sequence reads: CASSQIGQVGTDTQYF. CDR3 coding DNA: TGTGCCAGCAGCCAAATAGGACAGGTGGGGACAGATACGCAGTATTTT.

The chain has TRBV5-1 and TRBJ1-2; D remains unclear. Per the germline V gene, CDR1 is SGHRS and CDR2 is YFSETQ. With 2 bases removed from V and 3 bases from J, the gap between germline ends came to 8 bases. The CDR3 loop spans 13 amino acids. The CDR3 nucleotides are TGCGCCAGCAGCTTTCTAACAGACTATGGCTACACCTTC. Translation gives CASSFLTDYGYTF.

J is TRBJ2-7 and V is TRBV5-5; TRBD1 matches at 7 bases. After removal of 4 bases from V and 6 bases from J, the junction contained 7 bases not matched to a gene. CDR1 is SGHKS, CDR2 YYEKEE, per germline (reference sequence). The CDR3 length is 13 residues. The CDR3 loop reads CASSRATGPEQYF. The CDR3 DNA sequence: TGTGCCAGCAGCCGGGCGACAGGGCCCGAGCAGTACTTC.

The chain carries TRBV23-1 and TRBJ1-1, with 10 bases matching TRBD1. TRBV23-1 carries the ORF label, with uncertain function. The CDR3 sequence is 13 residues long. J gave up 10 bases and V 3 bases, and 5 bases lay outside the gene matches. This chain's CDR3 is CASSHRQGAAAFF. As DNA, the CDR3 is TGCGCCAGCAGTCATCGACAGGGGGCGGCAGCTTTCTTT.

The chain recombines TRBV6-5 with TRBJ2-3, with D possibly being TRBD1 (6 bases). V was cut by 6 bases and J by 2 bases, with 12 bases left in between. Per germline, CDR1 MNHEY and CDR2 SVGAGI. This CDR3 spans 14 amino acids. The CDR3 DNA is TGTGCCAGCAGCCTCACAGGGAACACAGATACGCAGTATTTT. Protein: CASSLTGNTDTQYF.

This chain uses TRBV18 with TRBJ2-7; D not certain. Germline V gene sequence: CDR1 KGHSH, CDR2 LQKENI. Trimming shortened V by 0 bases and J by 2 bases, and 5 bases separated the two germline ends. This CDR3 has 13 amino acids. The CDR3 protein is CASSPPQAYEQYF. CDR3 in DNA: TGTGCCAGCTCACCACCGCAGGCCTACGAGCAGTACTTC.

The table lists this clone with a count of one. The chain couples TRBV5-6 to TRBJ1-2; no firm D call. This CDR3 has 13 residues. V shed 3 bases and J shed 7 bases, with 13 bases lying between them. CDR1 and CDR2 (germline): SGHDT, YYEEEE. CDR3 loop: CASSWSQAGGYTF. The CDR3 region has the DNA TGTGCCAGCAGCTGGTCCCAGGCCGGTGGCTACACCTTC.